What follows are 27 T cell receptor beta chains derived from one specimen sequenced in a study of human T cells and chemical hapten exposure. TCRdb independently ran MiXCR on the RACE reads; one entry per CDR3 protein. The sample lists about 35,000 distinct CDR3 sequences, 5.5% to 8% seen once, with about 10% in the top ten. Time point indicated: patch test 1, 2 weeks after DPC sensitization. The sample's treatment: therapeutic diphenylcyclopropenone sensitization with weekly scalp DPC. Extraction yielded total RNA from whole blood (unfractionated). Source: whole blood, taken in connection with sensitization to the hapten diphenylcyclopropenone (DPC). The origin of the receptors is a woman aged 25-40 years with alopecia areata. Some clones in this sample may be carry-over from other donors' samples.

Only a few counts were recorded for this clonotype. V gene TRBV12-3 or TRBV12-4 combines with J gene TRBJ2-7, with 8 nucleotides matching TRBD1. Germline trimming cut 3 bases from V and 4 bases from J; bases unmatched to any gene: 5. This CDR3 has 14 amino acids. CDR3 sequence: CASSFQGAGYEQYF. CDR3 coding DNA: TGTGCCAGCAGTTTTCAGGGGGCGGGGTACGAGCAGTACTTC.

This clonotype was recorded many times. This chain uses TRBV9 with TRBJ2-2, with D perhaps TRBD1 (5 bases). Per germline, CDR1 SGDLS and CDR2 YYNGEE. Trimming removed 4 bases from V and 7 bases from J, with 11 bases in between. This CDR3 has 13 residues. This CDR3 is CASSIQGNGELFF. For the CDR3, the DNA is TGTGCCAGCAGCATTCAGGGAAACGGGGAGCTGTTTTTT.

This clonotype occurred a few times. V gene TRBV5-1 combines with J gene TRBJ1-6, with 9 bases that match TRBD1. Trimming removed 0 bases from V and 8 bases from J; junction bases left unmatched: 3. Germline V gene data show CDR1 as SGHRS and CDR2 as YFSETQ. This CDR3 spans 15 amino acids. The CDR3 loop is CASSLDRGQDSPLHF. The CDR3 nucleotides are TGCGCCAGCAGCTTGGACAGGGGGCAGGATTCACCCCTCCACTTT.

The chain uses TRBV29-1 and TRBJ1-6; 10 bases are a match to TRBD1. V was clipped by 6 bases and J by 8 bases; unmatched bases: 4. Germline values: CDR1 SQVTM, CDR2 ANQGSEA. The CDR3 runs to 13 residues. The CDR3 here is CSVRTGGDSPLHF. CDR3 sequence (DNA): TGCAGCGTACGGACAGGGGGTGATTCACCCCTCCACTTT.

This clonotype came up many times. Here the CDR3 DNA reads TGTGCCAGCAGTCAGCGGGGGGATACGCAGTATTTT. This translates into CASSQRGDTQYF. The chain combines TRBV13 with TRBJ2-3; TRBD2 matches 8 bases. The CDR3 loop spans 12 amino acids. Germline trimming cut 6 bases from V and 6 bases from J; bases unmatched to any gene: 2. The germline V gene has CDR1 PRHDT and CDR2 FYEKMQ (reference sequence).

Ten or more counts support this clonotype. The CDR3 protein is CSARGGSGGSETQYF. The DNA of the CDR3 is TGCAGTGCCCGGGGAGGTAGCGGGGGTTCGGAGACCCAGTACTTC. This sequence joins TRBV20-1 and TRBJ2-5; 9 nucleotides align to TRBD2. J was trimmed by 5 bases and V by 6 bases; bases with no gene match: 13. The length of the CDR3 is 15 residues. Germline V lookup: CDR1 DFQATT, CDR2 SNEGSKA (reference sequence).

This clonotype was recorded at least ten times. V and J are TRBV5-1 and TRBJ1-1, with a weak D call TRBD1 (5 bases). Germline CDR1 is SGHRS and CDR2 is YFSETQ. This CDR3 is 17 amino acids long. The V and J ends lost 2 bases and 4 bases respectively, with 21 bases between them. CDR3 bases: TGCGCCAGCAGCTTAGTCCTCAGGGCTAGCGGCGCCACTGAAGCTTTCTTT. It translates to CASSLVLRASGATEAFF.

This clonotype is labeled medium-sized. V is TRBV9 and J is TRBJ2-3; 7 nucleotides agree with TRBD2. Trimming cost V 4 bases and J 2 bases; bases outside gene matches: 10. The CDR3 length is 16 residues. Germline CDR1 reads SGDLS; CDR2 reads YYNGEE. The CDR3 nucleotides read TGTGCCAGCAGCCCCTGGGGGGGGACCCCCACAGATACGCAGTATTTT. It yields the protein CASSPWGGTPTDTQYF.

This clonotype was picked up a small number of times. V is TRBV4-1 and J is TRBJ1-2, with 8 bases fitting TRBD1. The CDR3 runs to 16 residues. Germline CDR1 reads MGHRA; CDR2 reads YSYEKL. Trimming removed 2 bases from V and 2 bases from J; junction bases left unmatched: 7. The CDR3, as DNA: TGCGCCAGCAGCCAACCCCGACAGGGGAAGAACTATGGCTACACCTTC. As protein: CASSQPRQGKNYGYTF.

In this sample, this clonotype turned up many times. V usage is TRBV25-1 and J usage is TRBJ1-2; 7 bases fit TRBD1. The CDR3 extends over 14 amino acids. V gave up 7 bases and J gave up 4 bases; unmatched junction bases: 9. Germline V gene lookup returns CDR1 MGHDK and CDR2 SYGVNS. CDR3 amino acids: CASTTGEFAYGYTF. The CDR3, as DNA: TGTGCCAGCACTACAGGGGAATTTGCCTATGGCTACACCTTC.

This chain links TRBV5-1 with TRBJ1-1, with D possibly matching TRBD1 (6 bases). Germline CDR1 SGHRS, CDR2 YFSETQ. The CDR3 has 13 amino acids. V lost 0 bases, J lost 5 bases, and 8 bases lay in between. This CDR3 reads CASSLDRETEAFF. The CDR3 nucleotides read TGCGCCAGCAGCTTGGACAGGGAAACTGAAGCTTTCTTT.

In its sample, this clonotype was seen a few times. The CDR3 nucleotides read TGCAGTGCCCTCCCAATGGCGGGGGGGCTAAGGGAGCAGTACTTC. Amino acids: CSALPMAGGLREQYF. This chain uses TRBV20-1 with TRBJ2-7, with 9 bases matching TRBD2. This CDR3 contains 15 residues. Trimming removed 6 bases from V and 7 bases from J; junction bases left unmatched: 16. Germline V lookup: CDR1 DFQATT, CDR2 SNEGSKA (reference sequence).

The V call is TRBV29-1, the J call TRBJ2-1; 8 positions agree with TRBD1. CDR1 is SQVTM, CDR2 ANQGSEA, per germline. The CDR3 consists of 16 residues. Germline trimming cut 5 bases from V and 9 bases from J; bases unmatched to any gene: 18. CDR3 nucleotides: TGCAGCGTTAGAGGGCGTGGAGGGCAGGGGGCGGGTGAGCAGTTCTTC. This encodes CSVRGRGGQGAGEQFF.

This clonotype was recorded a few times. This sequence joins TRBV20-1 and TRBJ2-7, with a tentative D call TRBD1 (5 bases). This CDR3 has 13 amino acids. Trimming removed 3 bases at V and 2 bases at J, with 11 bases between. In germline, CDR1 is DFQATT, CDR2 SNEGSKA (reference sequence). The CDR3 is CSARVGAAYEQYF. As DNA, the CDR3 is TGCAGTGCTAGGGTTGGGGCAGCCTACGAGCAGTACTTC.

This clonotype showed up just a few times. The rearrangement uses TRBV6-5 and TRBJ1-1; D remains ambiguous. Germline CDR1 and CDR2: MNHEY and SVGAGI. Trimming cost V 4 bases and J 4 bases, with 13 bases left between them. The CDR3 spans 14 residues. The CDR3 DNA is TGTGCCAGCAGTTTAGGAATGATCGGCACTGAAGCTTTCTTT. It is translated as CASSLGMIGTEAFF.

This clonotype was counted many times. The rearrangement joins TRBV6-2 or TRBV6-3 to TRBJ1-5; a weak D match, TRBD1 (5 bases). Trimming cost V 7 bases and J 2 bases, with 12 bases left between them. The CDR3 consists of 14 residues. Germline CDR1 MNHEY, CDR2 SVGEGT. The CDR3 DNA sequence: TGTGCCAGCAACTTGGGGGGGGGCAATCAGCCCCAGCATTTT. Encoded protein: CASNLGGGNQPQHF.

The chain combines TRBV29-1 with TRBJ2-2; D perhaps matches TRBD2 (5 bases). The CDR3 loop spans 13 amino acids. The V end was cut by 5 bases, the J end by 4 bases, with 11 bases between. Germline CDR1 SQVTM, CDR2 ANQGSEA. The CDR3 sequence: CSVWTLSTGELFF. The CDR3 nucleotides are TGCAGCGTTTGGACTTTAAGCACCGGGGAGCTGTTTTTT.

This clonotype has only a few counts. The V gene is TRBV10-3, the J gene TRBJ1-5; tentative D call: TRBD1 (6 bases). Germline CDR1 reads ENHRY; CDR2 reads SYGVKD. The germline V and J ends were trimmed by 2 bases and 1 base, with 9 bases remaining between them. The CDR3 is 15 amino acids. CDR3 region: CAISEGGQSNQPQHF. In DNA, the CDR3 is TGTGCCATCAGTGAGGGGGGGCAGAGCAATCAGCCCCAGCATTTT.

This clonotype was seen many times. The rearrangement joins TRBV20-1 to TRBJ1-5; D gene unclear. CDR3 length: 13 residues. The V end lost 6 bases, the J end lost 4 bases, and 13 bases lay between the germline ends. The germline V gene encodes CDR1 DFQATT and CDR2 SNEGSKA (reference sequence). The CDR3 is CSATGSRNQPQHF. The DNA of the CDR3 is TGCAGTGCGACGGGCAGCAGAAATCAGCCCCAGCATTTT.

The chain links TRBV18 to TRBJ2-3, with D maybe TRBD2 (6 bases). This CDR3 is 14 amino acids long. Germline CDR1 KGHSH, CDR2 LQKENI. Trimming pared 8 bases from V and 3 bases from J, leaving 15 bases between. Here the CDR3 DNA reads TGTGCCAGCAGACTGGATAGCGGAACAGATACGCAGTATTTT. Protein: CASRLDSGTDTQYF.

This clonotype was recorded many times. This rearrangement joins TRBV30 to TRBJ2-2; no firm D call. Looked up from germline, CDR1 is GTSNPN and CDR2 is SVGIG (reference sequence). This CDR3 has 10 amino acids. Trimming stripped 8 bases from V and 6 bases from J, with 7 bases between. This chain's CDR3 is CAGLAGELFF. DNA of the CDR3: TGTGCCGGTCTAGCCGGGGAGCTGTTTTTT.

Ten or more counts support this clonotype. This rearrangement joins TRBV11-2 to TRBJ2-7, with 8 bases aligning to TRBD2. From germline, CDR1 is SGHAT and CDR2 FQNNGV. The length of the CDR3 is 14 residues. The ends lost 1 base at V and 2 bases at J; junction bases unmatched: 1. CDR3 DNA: TGTGCCAGCAGCTTAGGCGGGGGGCCCTACGAGCAGTACTTC. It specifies CASSLGGGPYEQYF.

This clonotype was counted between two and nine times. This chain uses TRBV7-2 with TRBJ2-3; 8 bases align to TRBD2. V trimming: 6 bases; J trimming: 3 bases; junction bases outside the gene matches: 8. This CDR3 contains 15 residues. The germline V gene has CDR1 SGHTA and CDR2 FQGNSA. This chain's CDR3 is CASSQNGGATDTQYF. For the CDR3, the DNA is TGTGCCAGCAGTCAGAACGGGGGGGCGACAGATACGCAGTATTTT.

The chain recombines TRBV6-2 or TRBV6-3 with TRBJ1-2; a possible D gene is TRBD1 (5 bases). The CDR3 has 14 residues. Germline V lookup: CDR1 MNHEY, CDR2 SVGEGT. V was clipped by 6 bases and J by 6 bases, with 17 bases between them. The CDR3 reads CASSPYEDSNGYTF. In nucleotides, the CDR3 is TGTGCCAGCAGCCCCTACGAAGACAGCAATGGCTACACCTTC.

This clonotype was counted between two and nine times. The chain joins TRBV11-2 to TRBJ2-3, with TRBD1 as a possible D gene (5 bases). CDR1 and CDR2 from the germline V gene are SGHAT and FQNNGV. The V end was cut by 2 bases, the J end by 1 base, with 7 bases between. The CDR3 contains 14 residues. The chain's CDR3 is CASSLQGGTDTQYF. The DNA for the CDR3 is TGTGCCAGCAGCTTACAAGGGGGCACAGATACGCAGTATTTT.

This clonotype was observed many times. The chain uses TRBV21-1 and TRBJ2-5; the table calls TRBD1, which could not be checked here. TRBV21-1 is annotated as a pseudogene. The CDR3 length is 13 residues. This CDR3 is CVADREVVETQYF. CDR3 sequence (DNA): TGTGTCGCGGACAGGGAGGTAGTCGAGACCCAGTACTTC.

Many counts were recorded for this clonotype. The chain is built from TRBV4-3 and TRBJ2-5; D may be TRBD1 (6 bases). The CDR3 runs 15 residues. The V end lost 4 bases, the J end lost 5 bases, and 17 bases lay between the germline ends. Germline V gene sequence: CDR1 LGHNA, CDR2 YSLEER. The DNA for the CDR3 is TGCGCCAGCAGCCCCTCTGGGGGCTTTGGCGAGACCCAGTACTTC. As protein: CASSPSGGFGETQYF.